The present entry profiles one T cell receptor (beta chain) with its context. Its antigen is unidentified. These data come from a study of T cells expressing NK-cell markers. Study-wide context: Repertoire data for TCR beta were derived from sorted T cells (CD3+CD56+NKG2C+, CD3+CD56+NKG2C- and CD3+CD56-NKG2C+). Seven of the eight sequenced donors were classified as HCMV-seropositive, and one was classified as seronegative. Findings of the study overall: These same clonotypes (in several donors) also led the CD3+CD56-NKG2C+ fraction. Roughly 1.0-7.0% of CD8+ T cells in several donors belonged to dominant NKG2C+ clonotypes.

TCRdb reprocessed the 5' RACE reads and keeps a single row for each CDR3 protein, giving no DNA. The ten most abundant clones cover approximately 4% of a sample with 550,000 or so distinct CDR3 sequences. The germline V gene encodes CDR1 SGHAT and CDR2 FQNNGV. The CDR3 runs to 16 residues. This TCR came from a man between 18 and 29 years old in good health. The J gene is TRBJ2-5, the V gene TRBV11-2; TCRdb's D call of TRBD2 is untestable without DNA. The source material was blood T cells: a sorted CD56 or NKG2C T cell subset, CD4+ or CD8+ T cells, or bulk PBMC T cells (not recorded which). CDR3: CASSPPPASGEETQYF.